This T cell receptor beta chain was observed in a study of control samples from healthy donors and cancer patients. V was clipped by 0 bases and J by 8 bases, with 5 bases between them. This CDR3 is built from 12 residues. Germline V gives CDR1 MNHEY, CDR2 SVGAGI. TCRdb's copy holds only in-frame clones and misses some; the assay was immunoSEQ multiplex PCR. The profile shows about 150,000 clones, approximately 93% of them singletons. This clonotype originated in a man between 18 and 35 years old in good health. The sequenced material came from blood. The chain recombines TRBV6-5 with TRBJ2-1; D remains ambiguous. The CDR3 protein is CASSYSPYEQFF. In DNA form, the CDR3 reads TGTGCCAGCAGTTACTCGCCGTATGAGCAGTTCTTC.